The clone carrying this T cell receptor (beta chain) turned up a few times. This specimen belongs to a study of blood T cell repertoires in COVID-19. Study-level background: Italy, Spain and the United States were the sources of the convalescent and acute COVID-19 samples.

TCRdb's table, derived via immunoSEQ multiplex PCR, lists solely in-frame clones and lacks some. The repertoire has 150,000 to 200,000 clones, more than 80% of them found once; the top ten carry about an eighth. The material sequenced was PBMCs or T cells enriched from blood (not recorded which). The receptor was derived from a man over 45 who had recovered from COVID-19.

The CDR3 region has the DNA TGTGCCAGCAGCCAAGAAGGAGCGACTAGCGGGGCCTACGAGCAGTACTTC. Its protein product is CASSQEGATSGAYEQYF. V is TRBV3-1 (or the pseudogene TRBV3-2) and J is TRBJ2-7, with 11 bases that match TRBD2. The V segment lost 0 bases and the J segment 2 bases; nucleotides outside the gene matches: 6. This CDR3 spans 17 amino acids. Germline V gene lookup returns CDR1 LGHDT and CDR2 YNNKEL (reference sequence).